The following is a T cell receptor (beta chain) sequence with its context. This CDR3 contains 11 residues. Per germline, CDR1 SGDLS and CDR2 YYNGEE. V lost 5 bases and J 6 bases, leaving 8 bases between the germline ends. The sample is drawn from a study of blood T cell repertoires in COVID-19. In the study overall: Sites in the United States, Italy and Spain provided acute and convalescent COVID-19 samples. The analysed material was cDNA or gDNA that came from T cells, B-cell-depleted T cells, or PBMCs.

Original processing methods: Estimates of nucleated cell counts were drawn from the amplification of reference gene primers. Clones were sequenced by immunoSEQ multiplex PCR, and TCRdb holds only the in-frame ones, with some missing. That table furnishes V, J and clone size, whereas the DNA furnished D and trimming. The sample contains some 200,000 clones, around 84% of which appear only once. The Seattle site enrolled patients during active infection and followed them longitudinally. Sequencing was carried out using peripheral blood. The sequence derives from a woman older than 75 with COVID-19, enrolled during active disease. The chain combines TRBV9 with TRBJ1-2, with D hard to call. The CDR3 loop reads CASRGRDGYTF. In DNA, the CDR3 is TGTGCCAGCAGGGGGAGGGATGGCTACACCTTC. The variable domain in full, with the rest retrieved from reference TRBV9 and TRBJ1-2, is DSGVTQTPKHLITATGQRVTLRCSPRSGDLSVYWYQQSLDQGLQFLIQYYNGEERAKGNILERFSAQQFPDLHSELNLSSLELGDSALYFCASRGRDGYTFGSGTRLTVV.